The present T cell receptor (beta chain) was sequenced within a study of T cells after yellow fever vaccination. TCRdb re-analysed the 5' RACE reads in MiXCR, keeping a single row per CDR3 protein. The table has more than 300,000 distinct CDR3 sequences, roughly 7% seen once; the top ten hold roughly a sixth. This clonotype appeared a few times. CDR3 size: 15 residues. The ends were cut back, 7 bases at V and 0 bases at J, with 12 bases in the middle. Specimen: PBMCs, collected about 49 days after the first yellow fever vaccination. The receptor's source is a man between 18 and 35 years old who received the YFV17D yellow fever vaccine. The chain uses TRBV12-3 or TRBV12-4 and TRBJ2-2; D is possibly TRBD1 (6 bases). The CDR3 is CASNPTGTNTGELFF. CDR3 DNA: TGTGCCAGCAACCCAACAGGGACGAACACCGGGGAGCTGTTTTTT.